The table lists the clone carrying this T cell receptor beta chain with a count of one. The sample originates from a study of blood T cell repertoires in COVID-19. Study background: There were acute and convalescent COVID-19 samples, and they came from the United States, Italy and Spain.

The V end lost 5 bases, the J end lost 3 bases, and 10 bases lay between the germline ends. CDR1 SGHTA and CDR2 FQGTGA come from the germline V gene. The CDR3 has 13 amino acids. Original processing notes: Cell counts per sample came from amplifying reference gene primers. TCRdb's copy holds only in-frame clones and misses some; the assay was immunoSEQ multiplex PCR. V, J and clone size are taken as reported in that table, and D and trimming were inferred from the DNA itself. This table holds under 130,000 clones, roughly nine tenths found once. The clonotype comes from a man in his fifties or sixties in a cohort sampled during active COVID-19. The gene calls are TRBV7-3 and TRBJ2-5, with a tentative D call TRBD2 (6 bases). Sequencing was carried out using peripheral blood. DNA of the CDR3: TGTGCCAGCAGCGGCGGGGCAGAAGAGACCCAGTACTTC. It translates to CASSGGAEETQYF. Together with reference TRBV7-3 and TRBJ2-5, the CDR3 gives the full variable domain: GAGVSQTPSNKVTEKGKYVELRCDPISGHTALYWYRQSLGQGPEFLIYFQGTGAADDSGLPNDRFFAVRPEGSVSTLKIQRTERGDSAVYLCASSGGAEETQYFGPGTRLLVL.